This TCR beta chain was documented in a study of lymphopenia after photon versus proton radiotherapy. Repertoires were generated with immunoSEQ multiplex PCR, while TCRdb's copy carries only in-frame clones and drops some. The sample contains approximately 71,000 clones, approximately 91% of which appear only once. Per germline, CDR1 SGHNT and CDR2 YYREEE (reference sequence). This CDR3 comprises 15 residues. V shed 4 bases, J shed 7 bases, and the junction held 13 bases outside the gene matches. The TCR originated in a woman in her 70s with pancreatic cancer. The sample here was peripheral blood, taken from a patient treated with photon-based radiotherapy. The chain recombines TRBV5-4 with TRBJ1-1; TRBD1 matches 7 bases. Written as DNA, the CDR3 is TGTGCCAGCAGCAAGGCCGGGACAGTCCCCAGTGAAGCTTTCTTT. Residues: CASSKAGTVPSEAFF.